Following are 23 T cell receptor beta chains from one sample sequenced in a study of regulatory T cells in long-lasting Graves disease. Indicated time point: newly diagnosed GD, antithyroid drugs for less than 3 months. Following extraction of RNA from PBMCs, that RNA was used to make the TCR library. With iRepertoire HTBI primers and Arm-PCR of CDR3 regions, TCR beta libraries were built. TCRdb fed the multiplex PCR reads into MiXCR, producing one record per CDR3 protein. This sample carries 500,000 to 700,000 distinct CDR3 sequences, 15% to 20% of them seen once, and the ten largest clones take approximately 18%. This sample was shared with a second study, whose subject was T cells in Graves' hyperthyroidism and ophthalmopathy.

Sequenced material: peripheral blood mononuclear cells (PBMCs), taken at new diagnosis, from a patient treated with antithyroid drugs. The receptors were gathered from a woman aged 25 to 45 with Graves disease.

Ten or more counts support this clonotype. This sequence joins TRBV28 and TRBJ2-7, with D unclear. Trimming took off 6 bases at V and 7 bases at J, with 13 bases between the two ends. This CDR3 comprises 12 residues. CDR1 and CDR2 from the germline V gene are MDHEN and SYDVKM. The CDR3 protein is CASSPRFFEQYF. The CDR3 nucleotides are TGTGCCAGCAGCCCCCGGTTTTTTGAGCAGTACTTC.

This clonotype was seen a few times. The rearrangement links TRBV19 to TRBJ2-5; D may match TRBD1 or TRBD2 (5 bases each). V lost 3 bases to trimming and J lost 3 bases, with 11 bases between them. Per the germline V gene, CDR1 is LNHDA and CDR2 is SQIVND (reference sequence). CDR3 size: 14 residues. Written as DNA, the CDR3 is TGTGCCAGTAGTATCAGGGCGGAGGAAGAGACCCAGTACTTC. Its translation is CASSIRAEEETQYF.

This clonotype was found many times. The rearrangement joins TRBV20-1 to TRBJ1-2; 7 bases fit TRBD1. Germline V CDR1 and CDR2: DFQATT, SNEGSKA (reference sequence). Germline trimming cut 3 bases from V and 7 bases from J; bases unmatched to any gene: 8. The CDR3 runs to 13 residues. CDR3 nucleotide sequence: TGCAGTGCTAGGGCGCAGGGGGAACGTGGCTACACCTTC. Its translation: CSARAQGERGYTF.

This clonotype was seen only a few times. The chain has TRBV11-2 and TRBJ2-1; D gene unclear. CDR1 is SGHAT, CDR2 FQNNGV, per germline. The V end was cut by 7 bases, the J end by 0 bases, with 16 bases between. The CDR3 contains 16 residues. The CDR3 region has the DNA TGTGCCAGCAAGACCGAGACTGCGAGCTCCTACAATGAGCAGTTCTTC. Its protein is CASKTETASSYNEQFF. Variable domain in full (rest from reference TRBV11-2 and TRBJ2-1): EAGVAQSPRYKIIEKRQSVAFWCNPISGHATLYWYQQILGQGPKLLIQFQNNGVVDDSQLPKDRFSAERLKGVDSTLKIQPAKLEDSAVYLCASKTETASSYNEQFFGPGTRLTVL.

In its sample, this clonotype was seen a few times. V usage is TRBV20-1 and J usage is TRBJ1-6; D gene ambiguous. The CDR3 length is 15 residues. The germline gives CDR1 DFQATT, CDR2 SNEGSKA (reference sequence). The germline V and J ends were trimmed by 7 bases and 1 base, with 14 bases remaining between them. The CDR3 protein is CSGIPPGSYNSPLHF. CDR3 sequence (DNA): TGCAGTGGCATTCCTCCGGGGTCCTATAATTCACCCCTCCACTTT.

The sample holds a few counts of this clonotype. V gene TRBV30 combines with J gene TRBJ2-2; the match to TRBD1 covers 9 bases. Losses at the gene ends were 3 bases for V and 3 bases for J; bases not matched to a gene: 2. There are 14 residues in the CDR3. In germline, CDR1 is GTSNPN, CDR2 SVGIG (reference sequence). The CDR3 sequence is CAWRTGGYTGELFF. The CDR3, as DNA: TGTGCCTGGAGGACAGGGGGATACACCGGGGAGCTGTTTTTT.

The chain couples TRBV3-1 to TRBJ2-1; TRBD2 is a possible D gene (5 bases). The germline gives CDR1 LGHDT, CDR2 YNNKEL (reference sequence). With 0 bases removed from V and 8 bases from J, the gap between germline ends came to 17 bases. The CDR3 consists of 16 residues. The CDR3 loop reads CASSQDPGLWRDEQFF. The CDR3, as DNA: TGTGCCAGCAGCCAAGATCCCGGACTTTGGCGGGATGAGCAGTTCTTC.

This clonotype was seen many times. The CDR3 DNA reads as TGCAGTGCTAGAGTCGCAGGGAATGGCTACACCTTC. Translating it yields CSARVAGNGYTF. The genes are TRBV20-1 and TRBJ1-2, with a possible D match to TRBD1 (5 bases). This CDR3 has 12 residues. Germline lookup yields CDR1 DFQATT and CDR2 SNEGSKA (reference sequence). Trimming shortened V by 1 base and J by 6 bases, and 9 bases separated the two germline ends.

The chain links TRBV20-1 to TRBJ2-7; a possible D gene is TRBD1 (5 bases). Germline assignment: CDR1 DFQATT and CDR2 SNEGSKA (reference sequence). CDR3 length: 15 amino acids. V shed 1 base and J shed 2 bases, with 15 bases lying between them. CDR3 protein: CSARGPTVFTYEQYF. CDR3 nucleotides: TGCAGTGCTAGAGGTCCGACAGTTTTTACCTACGAGCAGTACTTC.

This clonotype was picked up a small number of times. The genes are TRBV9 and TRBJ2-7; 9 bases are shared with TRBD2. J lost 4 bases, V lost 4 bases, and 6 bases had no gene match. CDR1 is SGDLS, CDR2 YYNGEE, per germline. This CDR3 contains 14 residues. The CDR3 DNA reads TGTGCCAGCAGCCCTCATAGCGGGAGTTACGAGCAGTACTTC. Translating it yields CASSPHSGSYEQYF.

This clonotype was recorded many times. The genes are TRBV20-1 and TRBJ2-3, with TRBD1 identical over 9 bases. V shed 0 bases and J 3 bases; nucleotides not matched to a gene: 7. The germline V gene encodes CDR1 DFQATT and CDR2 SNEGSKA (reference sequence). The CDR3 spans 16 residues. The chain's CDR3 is CSARDRDRALTDTQYF. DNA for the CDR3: TGCAGTGCTAGAGATCGGGACAGGGCTTTGACAGATACGCAGTATTTT.

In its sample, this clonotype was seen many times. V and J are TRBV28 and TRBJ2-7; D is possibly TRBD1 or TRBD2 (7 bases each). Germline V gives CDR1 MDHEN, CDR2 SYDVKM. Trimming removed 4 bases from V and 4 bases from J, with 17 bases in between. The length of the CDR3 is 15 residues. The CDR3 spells CASSWGGTDLYEQYF. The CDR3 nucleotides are TGTGCCAGCAGTTGGGGAGGGACAGATCTTTACGAGCAGTACTTC.

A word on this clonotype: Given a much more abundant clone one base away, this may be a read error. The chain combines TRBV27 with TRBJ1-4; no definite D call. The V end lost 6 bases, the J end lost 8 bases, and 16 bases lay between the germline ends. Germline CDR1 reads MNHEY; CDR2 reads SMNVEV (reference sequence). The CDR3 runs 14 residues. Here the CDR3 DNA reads TGTGCCAGCAGGGACGGGCAAAGGGTCGAAAAACTGTTTTTT. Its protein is CASRDGQRVEKLFF.

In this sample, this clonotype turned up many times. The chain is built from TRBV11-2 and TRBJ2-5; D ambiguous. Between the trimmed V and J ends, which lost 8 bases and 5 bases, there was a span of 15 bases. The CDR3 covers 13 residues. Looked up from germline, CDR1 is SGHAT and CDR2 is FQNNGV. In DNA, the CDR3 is TGTGCCAGCGGGATGAACAGCATGGAGACCCAGTACTTC. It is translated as CASGMNSMETQYF.

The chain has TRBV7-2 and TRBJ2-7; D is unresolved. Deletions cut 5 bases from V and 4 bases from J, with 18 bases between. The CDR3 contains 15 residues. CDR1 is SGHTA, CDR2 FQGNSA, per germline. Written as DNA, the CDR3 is TGTGCCAGCAGCCCCCAAGTAGTTCCGACTTACGAGCAGTACTTC. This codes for CASSPQVVPTYEQYF.

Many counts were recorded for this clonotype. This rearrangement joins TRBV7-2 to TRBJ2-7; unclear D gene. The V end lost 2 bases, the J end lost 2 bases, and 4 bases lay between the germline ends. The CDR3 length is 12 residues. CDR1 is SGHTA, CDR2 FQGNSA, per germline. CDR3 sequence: CASSLLAYEQYF. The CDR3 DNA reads TGTGCCAGCAGCTTATTAGCCTACGAGCAGTACTTC.

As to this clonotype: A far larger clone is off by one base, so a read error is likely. CDR3 in amino acids: CASSPGLAGNNEQYF. In DNA form, the CDR3 reads TGTGCCAGCAGCCCAGGACTAGCGGGGAACAATGAGCAGTACTTC. The V call is TRBV7-2, the J call TRBJ2-7, with 12 bases matching TRBD2. The CDR3 runs to 15 residues. With V trimmed by 5 bases and J by 7 bases, 9 bases remained unmatched. In germline, CDR1 is SGHTA, CDR2 FQGNSA.

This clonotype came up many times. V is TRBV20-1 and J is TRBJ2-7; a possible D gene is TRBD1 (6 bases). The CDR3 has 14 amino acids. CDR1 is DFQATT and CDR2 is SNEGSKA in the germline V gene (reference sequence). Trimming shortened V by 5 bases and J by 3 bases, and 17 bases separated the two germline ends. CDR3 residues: CSAPPLQGHYEQYF. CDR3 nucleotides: TGCAGTGCTCCCCCATTGCAGGGGCACTACGAGCAGTACTTC.

CDR3 nucleotides: TGTGCCACCAGTGATCGGACTAGCGGTCCGAGGGATACGCAGTATTTT. Translated: CATSDRTSGPRDTQYF. The chain links TRBV24-1 to TRBJ2-3; TRBD2 aligns across 10 bases. This CDR3 is built from 16 residues. Germline lookup yields CDR1 KGHDR and CDR2 SFDVKD. With 3 bases clipped from V and 6 bases from J, the junction kept 8 bases outside the gene matches.

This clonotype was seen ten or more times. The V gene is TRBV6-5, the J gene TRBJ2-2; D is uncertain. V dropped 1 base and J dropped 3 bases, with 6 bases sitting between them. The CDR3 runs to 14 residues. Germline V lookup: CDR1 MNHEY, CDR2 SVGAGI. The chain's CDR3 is CASSYLPYTGELFF. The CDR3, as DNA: TGTGCCAGCAGTTACTTACCTTACACCGGGGAGCTGTTTTTT.

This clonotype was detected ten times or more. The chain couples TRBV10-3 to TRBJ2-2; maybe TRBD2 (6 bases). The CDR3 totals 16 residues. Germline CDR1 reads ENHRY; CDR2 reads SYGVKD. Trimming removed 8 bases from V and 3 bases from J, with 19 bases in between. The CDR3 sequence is CAIGSDRWEDTGELFF. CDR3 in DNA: TGTGCCATCGGGTCCGACAGATGGGAGGACACCGGGGAGCTGTTTTTT.

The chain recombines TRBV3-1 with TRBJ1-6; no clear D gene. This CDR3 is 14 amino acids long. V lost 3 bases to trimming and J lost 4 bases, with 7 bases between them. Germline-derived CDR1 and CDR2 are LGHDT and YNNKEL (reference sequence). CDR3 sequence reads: CASSQHDYNSPLHF. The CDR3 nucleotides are TGTGCCAGCAGCCAGCACGATTATAATTCACCCCTCCACTTT.

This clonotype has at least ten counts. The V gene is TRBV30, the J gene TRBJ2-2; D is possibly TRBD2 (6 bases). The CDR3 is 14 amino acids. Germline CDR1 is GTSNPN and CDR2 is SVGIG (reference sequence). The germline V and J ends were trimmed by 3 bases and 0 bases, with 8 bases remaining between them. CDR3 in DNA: TGTGCCTGGAGATCGGGAGCGAACACCGGGGAGCTGTTTTTT. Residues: CAWRSGANTGELFF.